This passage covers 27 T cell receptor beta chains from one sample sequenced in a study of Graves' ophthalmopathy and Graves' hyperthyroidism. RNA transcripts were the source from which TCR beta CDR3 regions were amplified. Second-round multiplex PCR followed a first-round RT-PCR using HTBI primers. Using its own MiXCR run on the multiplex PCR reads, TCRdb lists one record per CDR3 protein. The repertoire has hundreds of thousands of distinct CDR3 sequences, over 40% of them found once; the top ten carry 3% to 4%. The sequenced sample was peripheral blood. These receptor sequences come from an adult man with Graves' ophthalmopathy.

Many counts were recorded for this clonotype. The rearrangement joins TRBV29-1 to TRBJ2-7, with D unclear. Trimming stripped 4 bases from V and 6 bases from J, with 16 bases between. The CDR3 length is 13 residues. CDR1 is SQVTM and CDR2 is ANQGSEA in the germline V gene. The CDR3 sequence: CSVAGALPTEQYF. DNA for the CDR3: TGCAGCGTTGCCGGTGCATTACCAACCGAGCAGTACTTC.

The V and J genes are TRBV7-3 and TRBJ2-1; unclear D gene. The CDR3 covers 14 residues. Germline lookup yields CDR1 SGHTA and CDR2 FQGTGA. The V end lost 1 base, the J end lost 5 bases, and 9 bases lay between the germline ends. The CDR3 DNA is TGTGCCAGCAGCTTAAAAAGCAACCACAATGAGCAGTTCTTC. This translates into CASSLKSNHNEQFF.

The chain's CDR3 is CATSDDTDTQYF. For the CDR3, the DNA is TGTGCCACCAGTGACGACACAGATACGCAGTATTTT. This chain connects TRBV24-1 to TRBJ2-3; D not certain. This CDR3 has 12 amino acids. The V end lost 4 bases, the J end lost 2 bases, and 3 bases lay between the germline ends. Germline CDR1 KGHDR, CDR2 SFDVKD.

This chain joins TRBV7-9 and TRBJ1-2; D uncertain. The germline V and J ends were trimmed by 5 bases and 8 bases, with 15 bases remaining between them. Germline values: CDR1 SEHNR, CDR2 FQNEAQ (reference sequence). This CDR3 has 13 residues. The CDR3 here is CASSLVWTSGYTF. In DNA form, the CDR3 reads TGTGCCAGCAGCCTAGTATGGACTAGCGGCTACACCTTC.

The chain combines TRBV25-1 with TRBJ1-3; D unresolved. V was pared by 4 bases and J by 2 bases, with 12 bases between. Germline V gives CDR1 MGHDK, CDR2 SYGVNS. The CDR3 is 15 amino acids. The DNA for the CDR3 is TGTGCCAGCAGTGCTAGCCCGGGGACTGGAAACACCATATATTTT. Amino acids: CASSASPGTGNTIYF. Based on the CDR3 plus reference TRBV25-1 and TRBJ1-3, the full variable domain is EADIYQTPRYLVIGTGKKITLECSQTMGHDKMYWYQQDPGMELHLIHYSYGVNSTEKGDLSSESTVSRIRTEHFPLTLESARPSHTSQYLCASSASPGTGNTIYFGEGSWLTVV.

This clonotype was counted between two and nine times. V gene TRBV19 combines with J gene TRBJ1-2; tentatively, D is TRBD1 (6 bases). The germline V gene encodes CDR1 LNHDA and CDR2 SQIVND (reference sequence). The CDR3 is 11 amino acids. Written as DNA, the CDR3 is TGTGCAGGGAGCCGAGGGGGTGGCTACACCTTC. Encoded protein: CAGSRGGGYTF. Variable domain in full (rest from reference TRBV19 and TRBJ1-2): DGGITQSPKYLFRKEGQNVTLSCEQNLNHDAMYWYRQDPGQGLRLIYYSQIVNDFQKGDIAEGYSVSREKKESFPLTVTSAQKNPTAFYLCAGSRGGGYTFGSGTRLTVV.

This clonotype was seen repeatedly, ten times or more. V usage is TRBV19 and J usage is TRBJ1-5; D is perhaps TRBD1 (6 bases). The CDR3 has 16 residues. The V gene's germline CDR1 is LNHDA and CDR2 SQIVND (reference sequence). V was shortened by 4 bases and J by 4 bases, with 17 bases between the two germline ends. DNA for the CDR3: TGTGCCAGTAGTACCCTGGGGGGGGCTGGTAATCAGCCCCAGCATTTT. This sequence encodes CASSTLGGAGNQPQHF.

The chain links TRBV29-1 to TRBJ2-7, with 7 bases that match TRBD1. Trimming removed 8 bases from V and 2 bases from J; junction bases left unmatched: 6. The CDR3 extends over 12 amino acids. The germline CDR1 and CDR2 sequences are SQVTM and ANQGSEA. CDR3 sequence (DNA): TGCAGCTTACACAGGGGCCCCTACGAGCAGTACTTC. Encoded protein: CSLHRGPYEQYF.

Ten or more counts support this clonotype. In DNA, the CDR3 is TGCAGTGCGGTCGCCAACTCCTACGAGCAGTACTTC. It is translated as CSAVANSYEQYF. The chain employs TRBV20-1 and TRBJ2-7; D remains unclear. The CDR3 is 12 amino acids. V lost 6 bases and J 0 bases, leaving 9 bases between the germline ends. Germline V gives CDR1 DFQATT, CDR2 SNEGSKA (reference sequence).

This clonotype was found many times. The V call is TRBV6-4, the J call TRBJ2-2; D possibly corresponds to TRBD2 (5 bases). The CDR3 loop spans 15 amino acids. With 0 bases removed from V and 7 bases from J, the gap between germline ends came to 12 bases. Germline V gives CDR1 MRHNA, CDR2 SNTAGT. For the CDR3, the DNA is TGTGCCAGCAGTGACTCGACGGCCGGAGGCGGGGAGCTGTTTTTT. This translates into CASSDSTAGGGELFF.

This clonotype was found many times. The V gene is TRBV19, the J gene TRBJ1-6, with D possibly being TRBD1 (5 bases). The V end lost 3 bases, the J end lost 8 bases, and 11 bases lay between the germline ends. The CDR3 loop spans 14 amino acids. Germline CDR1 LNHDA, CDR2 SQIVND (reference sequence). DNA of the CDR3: TGTGCCAGTAGTATTGGGGGTACGGATTCACCCCTCCACTTT. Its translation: CASSIGGTDSPLHF.

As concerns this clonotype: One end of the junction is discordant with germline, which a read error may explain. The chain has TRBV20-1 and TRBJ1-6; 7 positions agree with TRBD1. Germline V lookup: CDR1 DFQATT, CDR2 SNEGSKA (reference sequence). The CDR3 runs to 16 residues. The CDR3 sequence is CSARSTPGTAFSSLHF. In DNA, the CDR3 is TGCAGTGCTAGATCAACCCCCGGGACAGCTTTTTCATCCCTCCACTTT.

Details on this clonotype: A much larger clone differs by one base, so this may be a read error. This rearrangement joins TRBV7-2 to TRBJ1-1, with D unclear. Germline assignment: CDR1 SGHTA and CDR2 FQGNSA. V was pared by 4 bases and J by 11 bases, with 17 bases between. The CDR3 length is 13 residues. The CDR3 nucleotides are TGTGCCAGCAGCTCCTCGACGGAGGTCGGTGCTTTCTTT. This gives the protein CASSSSTEVGAFF.

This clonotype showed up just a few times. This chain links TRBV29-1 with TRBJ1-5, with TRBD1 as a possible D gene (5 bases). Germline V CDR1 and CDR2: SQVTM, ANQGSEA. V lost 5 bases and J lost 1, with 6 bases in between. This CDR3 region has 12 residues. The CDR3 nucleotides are TGCAGCGTTAGGGGCAGCAATCAGCCCCAGCATTTT. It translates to CSVRGSNQPQHF. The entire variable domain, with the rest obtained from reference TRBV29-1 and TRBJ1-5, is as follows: SAVISQKPSRDICQRGTSLTIQCQVDSQVTMMFWYRQQPGQSLTLIATANQGSEATYESGFVIDKFPISRPNLTFSTLTVSNMSPEDSSIYLCSVRGSNQPQHFGDGTRLSIL.

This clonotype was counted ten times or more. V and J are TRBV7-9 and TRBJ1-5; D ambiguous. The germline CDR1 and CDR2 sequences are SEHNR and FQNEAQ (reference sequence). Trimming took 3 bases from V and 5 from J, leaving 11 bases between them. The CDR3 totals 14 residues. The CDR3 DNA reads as TGTGCCAGCAGCTTCGGGCCGGATCATCAGCCCCAGCATTTT. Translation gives CASSFGPDHQPQHF.

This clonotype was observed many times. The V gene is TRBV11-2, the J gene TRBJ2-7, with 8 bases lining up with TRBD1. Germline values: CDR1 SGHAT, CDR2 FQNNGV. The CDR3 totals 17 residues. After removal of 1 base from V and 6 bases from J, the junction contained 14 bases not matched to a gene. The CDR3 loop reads CASSLVAGTGYQREQYF. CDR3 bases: TGTGCCAGCAGCTTAGTCGCGGGGACAGGTTATCAACGCGAGCAGTACTTC.

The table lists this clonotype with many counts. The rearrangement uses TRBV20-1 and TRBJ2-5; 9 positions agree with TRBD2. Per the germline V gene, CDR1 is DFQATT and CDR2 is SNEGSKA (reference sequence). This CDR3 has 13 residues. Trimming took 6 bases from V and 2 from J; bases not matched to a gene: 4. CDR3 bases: TGCAGTGCCATTAGCGGGGGACAAGAGACCCAGTACTTC. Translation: CSAISGGQETQYF.

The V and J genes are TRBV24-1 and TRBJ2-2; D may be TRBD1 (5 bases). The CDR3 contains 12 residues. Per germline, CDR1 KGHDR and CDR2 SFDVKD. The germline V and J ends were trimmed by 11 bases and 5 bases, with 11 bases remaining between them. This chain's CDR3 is CASKRGTGELFF. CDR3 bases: TGTGCCAGCAAAAGGGGTACCGGGGAGCTGTTTTTT.

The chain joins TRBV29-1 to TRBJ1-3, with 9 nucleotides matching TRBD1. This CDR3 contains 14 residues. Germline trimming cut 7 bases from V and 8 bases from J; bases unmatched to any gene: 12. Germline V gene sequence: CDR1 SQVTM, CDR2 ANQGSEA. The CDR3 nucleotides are TGCAGCGCGCTAAGGGTGGGACAGGGATACACCATATATTTT. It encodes CSALRVGQGYTIYF. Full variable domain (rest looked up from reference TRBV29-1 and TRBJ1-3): SAVISQKPSRDICQRGTSLTIQCQVDSQVTMMFWYRQQPGQSLTLIATANQGSEATYESGFVIDKFPISRPNLTFSTLTVSNMSPEDSSIYLCSALRVGQGYTIYFGEGSWLTVV.

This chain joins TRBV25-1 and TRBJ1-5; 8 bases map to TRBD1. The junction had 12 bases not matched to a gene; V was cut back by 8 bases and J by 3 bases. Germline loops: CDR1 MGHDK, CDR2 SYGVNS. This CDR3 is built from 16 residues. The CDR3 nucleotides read TGTGCCAGCTCACCACCGAACAGGGGGACCAATCAGCCCCAGCATTTT. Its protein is CASSPPNRGTNQPQHF.

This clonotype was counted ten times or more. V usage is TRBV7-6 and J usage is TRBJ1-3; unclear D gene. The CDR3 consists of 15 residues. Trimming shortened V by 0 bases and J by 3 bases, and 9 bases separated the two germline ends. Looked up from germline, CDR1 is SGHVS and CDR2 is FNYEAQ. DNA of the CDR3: TGTGCCAGCAGCTTAGCGGTCAGAGGTGGAAACACCATATATTTT. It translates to CASSLAVRGGNTIYF.

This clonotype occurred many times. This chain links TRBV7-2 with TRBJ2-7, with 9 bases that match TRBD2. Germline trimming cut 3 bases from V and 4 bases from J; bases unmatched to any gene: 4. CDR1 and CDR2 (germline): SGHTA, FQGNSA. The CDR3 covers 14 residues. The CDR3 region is CASSFSGSWYEQYF. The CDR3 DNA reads TGTGCCAGCAGCTTTAGCGGGAGCTGGTACGAGCAGTACTTC.

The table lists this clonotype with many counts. CDR3 amino acids: CSVEDRGGQGSYEQYF. The CDR3 region has the DNA TGCAGCGTTGAAGATCGGGGGGGCCAGGGTTCCTACGAGCAGTACTTC. The chain employs TRBV29-1 and TRBJ2-7, with 8 bases that match TRBD2. Losses at the gene ends were 0 bases for V and 1 base for J; bases not matched to a gene: 8. Germline CDR1 and CDR2: SQVTM and ANQGSEA. The CDR3 consists of 16 residues.

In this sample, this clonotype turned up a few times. CDR3 amino acids: CAIAGRDNTDTQYF. The CDR3 DNA reads TGTGCCATCGCAGGGCGAGATAACACAGATACGCAGTATTTT. The V call is TRBV10-3, the J call TRBJ2-3, with D possibly TRBD1 on 5 matching bases. From germline, CDR1 is ENHRY and CDR2 SYGVKD. CDR3 size: 14 residues. Trimming left V 8 bases short and J 2 bases short, with 14 bases between.

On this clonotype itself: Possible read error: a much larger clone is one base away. The CDR3 spells CASSAYQGPGELFF. The CDR3 DNA reads TGTGCCAGCAGCGCGTACCAGGGTCCCGGGGAGCTGTTTTTT. This rearrangement joins TRBV9 to TRBJ2-2; TRBD1 might be the D (5 bases). Trimming removed 3 bases at V and 6 bases at J, with 12 bases between. The CDR3 totals 14 residues. Germline V gives CDR1 SGDLS, CDR2 YYNGEE.

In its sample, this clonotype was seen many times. CDR3 sequence reads: CASSLDGYYEQYF. The CDR3 coding sequence is TGTGCCAGCAGCTTGGACGGATACTACGAGCAGTACTTC. The V and J genes are TRBV5-8 and TRBJ2-7; D remains unclear. Germline CDR1 SGHTS, CDR2 YDEGEE. V was clipped by 0 bases and J by 3 bases, with 7 bases between them. The length of the CDR3 is 13 residues. Full variable domain (outside the CDR3, taken from reference TRBV5-8 and TRBJ2-7): EAGVTQSPTHLIKTRGQQATLRCSPISGHTSVYWYQQALGLGLQFLLWYDEGEERNRGNFPPRFSGRQFPNYSSELNVNALELEDSALYLCASSLDGYYEQYFGPGTRLTVT.

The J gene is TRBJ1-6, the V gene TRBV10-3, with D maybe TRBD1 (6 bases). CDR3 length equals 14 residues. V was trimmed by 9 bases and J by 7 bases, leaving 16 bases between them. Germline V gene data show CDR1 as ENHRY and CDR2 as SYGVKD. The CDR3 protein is CAIAQGFGNSPLHF. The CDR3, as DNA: TGTGCCATAGCCCAGGGGTTCGGGAATTCACCCCTCCACTTT.